The present entry profiles one T cell receptor beta chain with its context. In this sample, this clonotype turned up many times. Its antigen specificity is not known. No qualities accompany the bases; no much larger clone lies one base away. Taken from the germline V gene, the CDR1 and CDR2 loops are MNHEY and SVGAGI. The CDR3 runs 15 amino acids, cysteine and phenylalanine included. Only the CDR3 part of the read is kept: 45 bases, read in frame from the first base. Trimming leaves V shorter by 0 bases and J shorter by 1 base, with the junction holding 3 bases beyond the gene matches. The data stem from a study of T cells in Graves' hyperthyroidism and ophthalmopathy (dated by TCRdb to the late 2010s). Study-level background: Peripheral blood samples were taken at initial diagnosis, before any treatment was given. The 85 to 100 discovery patients were randomly split 7:3 into training and test sets. TCR V-J signatures able to tell the groups apart were searched for in a discovery cohort of 100 patients, of whom about 40 had Graves' ophthalmopathy and 55 to 65 had stable Graves' hyperthyroidism. The study also compared thyroid tissue and blood T-cell repertoires from a handful of Graves' hyperthyroidism patients. The paper reports TCR Vbeta CDR3 sequencing of approximately 130 peripheral blood samples: approximately 43 ophthalmopathy, some 80 hyperthyroidism and around 17 progressor patients. After sampling, hyperthyroidism patients received methimazole starting at 30 mg daily, and ophthalmopathy patients received high-dose intravenous methylprednisolone. Prospective prediction of ophthalmopathy was tested in an independent validation cohort consisting of about 20 hyperthyroidism patients and over 15 patients who later progressed to ophthalmopathy. Broader findings and caveats from the paper: Sample size was not statistically predetermined, and blinding of investigators to group allocation was not performed. During validation, the model predicted progression to ophthalmopathy a median of approximately six months ahead of onset, with around 70% sensitivity and more than 72% specificity. A 13 V-J signature model separated ophthalmopathy from stable hyperthyroidism, with nearly 90% sensitivity and roughly 81% specificity in cross-validation and 80%/75% in testing. Most expanded thyroid clonotypes (frequency above 0.001) were also found in blood, which suggests that blood repertoires may mirror thyroid immune responses.

The TCR beta CDR3 regions were amplified from RNA transcripts. For the first round of RT-PCR on the TCR CDR3, the HTBI primer set was used together with the Qiagen OneStep RT-PCR kit. Libraries were constructed in a second round of multiplex PCR, after which size selection and purification were performed. Libraries were sequenced paired-end with 100 bp reads on an Illumina HiSeq2000. The paper's data handling went like this. SOAPnuke was used to process the raw data, throwing out any read that contained adapters or uncalled bases, had a mean Phred below 15, or lacked an exact constant-primer or identifier match. High-quality paired reads were merged using COPE v1.2.5, and each unique nucleotide sequence was defined as a clonotype. Clonotypes were aligned to IMGT TRBV, TRBD and TRBJ reference segments using MiTCR v1.1. Analysis was restricted to V-J combinations with a frequency above 0.0001, which covered over 98% of repertoires. A TCS score was defined as the ratio of F50 (clonal expansion) to E x V (chaos), with BLOSUM62-based TCRdist applied between CDR3 peptides within each V-J. Welch's t-statistics and random forest reduced around 520 V-J features to roughly 13, which were used in a naive Bayes classifier (R e1071). TCRdb trimmed the raw reads at Q25, called clones with MiXCR and kept productive beta chains. CDR3 protein sequences are deduplicated, and each keeps its most common genes and DNA. In this record, the V and J calls reflect TCRdb's handling and not the investigators' own analysis. The sample table lists about 380,000 distinct CDR3 sequences, 13% of them with a count of one. The leading ten clones occupy about a fifth of the sample.

Hyperthyroidism patients were newly diagnosed, had a disease duration of under 2 months, and were aged 18 to 65 years. Exclusion was applied to patients with uncontrolled infections, other autoimmune diseases, pregnancy or lactation. Diagnoses were established on the basis of clinical symptoms, serum thyroxine and TRAb, thyroid ultrasound, and orbital computed tomography. For progressor patients, blood was drawn at the first diagnosis of hyperthyroidism, before any ophthalmopathy symptoms had appeared. PBMCs were isolated from about 9 ml of fresh peripheral blood by Ficoll-Paque density gradient centrifugation. Progressor patients were initially diagnosed with Graves' hyperthyroidism and developed ophthalmopathy during follow-up. Trizol reagent was used to extract total RNA, and RNA quality was then checked on an Agilent 2100 Bioanalyzer.

The TCR sequence derives from a man aged 30 to 39 with Graves' hyperthyroidism that later progressed to Graves' ophthalmopathy. The chain was built from TRBV6-5 and TRBJ2-7, and TRBD1 matches 7 of the central bases. Sequencing was performed on blood. The nucleotides are TGTGCCAGCAGTTACTCGAGGGACAGTTCCTACGAGCAGTACTTC. Its amino acids are CASSYSRDSSYEQYF.